This T cell receptor (beta chain) was recorded in a study of CD8+ T cells in alopecia areata. Looking at the study overall: Treated individuals took tofacitinib by mouth, 5 to 10 mg twice daily.

Germline V CDR1 and CDR2: SQVTM, ANQGSEA. Trimming took off 7 bases at V and 0 bases at J, with 13 bases between the two ends. The length of the CDR3 is 14 residues. Once RNA had been extracted, it was reverse transcribed into cDNA to act as the sequencing template. TCRdb's table, derived via immunoSEQ multiplex PCR, lists solely in-frame clones and lacks some. Among 110,000 to 150,000 clones listed, around 60% were seen once. The sequence was obtained from a human donor with alopecia areata. This specimen was CD4+ T cells sorted from blood, taken at week 0. J is TRBJ1-3 and V is TRBV29-1; unclear D gene. DNA for the CDR3: TGCAGCGCTAGCTCCCGGTCCTCTGGAAACACCATATATTTT. Translated, it gives CSASSRSSGNTIYF.